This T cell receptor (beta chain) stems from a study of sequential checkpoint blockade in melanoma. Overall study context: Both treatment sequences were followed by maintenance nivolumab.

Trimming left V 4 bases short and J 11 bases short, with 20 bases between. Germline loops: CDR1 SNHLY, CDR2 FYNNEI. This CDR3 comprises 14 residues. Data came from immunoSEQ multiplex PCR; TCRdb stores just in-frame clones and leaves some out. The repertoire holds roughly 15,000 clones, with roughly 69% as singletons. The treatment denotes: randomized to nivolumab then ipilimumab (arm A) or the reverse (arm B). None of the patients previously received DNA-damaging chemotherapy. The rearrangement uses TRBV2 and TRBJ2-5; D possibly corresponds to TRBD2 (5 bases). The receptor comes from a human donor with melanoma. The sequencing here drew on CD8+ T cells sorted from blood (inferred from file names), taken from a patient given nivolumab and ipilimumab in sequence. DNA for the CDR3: TGTGCCAGCAGTGCGGATGGAGATTTACGAGGGCAGTACTTC. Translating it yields CASSADGDLRGQYF. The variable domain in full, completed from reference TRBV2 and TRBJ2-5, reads EPEVTQTPSHQVTQMGQEVILRCVPISNHLYFYWYRQILGQKVEFLVSFYNNEISEKSEIFDDQFSVERPDGSNFTLKIRSTKLEDSAMYFCASSADGDLRGQYFGPGTRLLVL.